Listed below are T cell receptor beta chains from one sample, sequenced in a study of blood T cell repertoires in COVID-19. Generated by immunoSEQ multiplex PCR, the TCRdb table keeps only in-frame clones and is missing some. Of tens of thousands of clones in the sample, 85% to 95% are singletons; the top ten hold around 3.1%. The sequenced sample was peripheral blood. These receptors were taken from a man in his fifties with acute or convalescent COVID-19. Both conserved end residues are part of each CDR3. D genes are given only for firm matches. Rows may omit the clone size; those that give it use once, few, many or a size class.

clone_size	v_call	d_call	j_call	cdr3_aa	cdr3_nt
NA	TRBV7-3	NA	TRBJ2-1	CASSQVWSSYNEQFF	TGTGCCAGCAGCCAAGTTTGGAGCTCCTACAATGAGCAGTTCTTC
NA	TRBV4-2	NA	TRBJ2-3	CASSQDVGGEGTDTQYF	TGTGCCAGCAGCCAAGATGTCGGCGGGGAAGGGACAGATACGCAGTATTTT
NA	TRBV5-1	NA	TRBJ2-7	CASSLQEGYDEQYF	TGCGCCAGCAGCCTACAGGAGGGATATGACGAGCAGTACTTC
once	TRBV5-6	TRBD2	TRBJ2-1	CASSLRTSGGANEQFF	TGTGCCAGCAGCTTGCGGACTAGCGGGGGGGCCAATGAGCAGTTCTTC
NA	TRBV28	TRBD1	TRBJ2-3	CASSTGQFISSTDTQYF	TGTGCCAGCAGTACGGGACAGTTCATTTCTAGCACAGATACGCAGTATTTT
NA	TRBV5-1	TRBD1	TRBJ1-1	CASKAPDRGNTEAFF	TGCGCCAGCAAGGCTCCTGACAGGGGTAACACTGAAGCTTTCTTT
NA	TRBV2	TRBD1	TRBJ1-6	CASSNTGGYNSPLHF	TGTGCCAGCAGTAATACAGGGGGCTATAATTCACCCCTCCACTTT
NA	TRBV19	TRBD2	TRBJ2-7	CASKKRGPGEQYF	TGTGCCAGTAAAAAGCGGGGGCCCGGAGAGCAGTACTTC
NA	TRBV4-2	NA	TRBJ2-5	CASSQDGSGLQETQYF	TGTGCCAGCAGCCAAGATGGATCAGGATTGCAAGAGACCCAGTACTTC
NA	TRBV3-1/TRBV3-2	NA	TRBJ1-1	CASSQGRGNTEAFF	TGTGCCAGCAGCCAAGGACGAGGGAACACTGAAGCTTTCTTT
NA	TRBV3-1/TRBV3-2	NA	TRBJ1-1	CASSLSKNTEAFF	TGTGCCAGCAGCCTCTCTAAGAACACTGAAGCTTTCTTT
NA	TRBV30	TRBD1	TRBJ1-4	CAVKGARNEKLFF	TGTGCCGTGAAGGGGGCGCGGAATGAAAAACTGTTTTTT
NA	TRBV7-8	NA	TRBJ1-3	CASSLAVGSSGNTIYF	TGTGCCAGCAGCTTAGCCGTCGGGAGCTCTGGAAACACCATATATTTT
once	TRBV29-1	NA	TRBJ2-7	CSATGFGAYEQYF	TGCAGCGCGACAGGTTTTGGGGCCTACGAGCAGTACTTC
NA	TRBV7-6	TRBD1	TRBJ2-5	CASSRQGANVETQYF	TGTGCCAGCAGCCGACAGGGGGCGAACGTGGAGACCCAGTACTTC
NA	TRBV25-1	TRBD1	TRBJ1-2	CASGQGLNYGYTF	TGTGCCAGCGGACAGGGACTGAACTATGGCTACACCTTC
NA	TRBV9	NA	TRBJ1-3	CASSPGDNSGNTIYF	TGTGCCAGCAGCCCCGGGGACAACTCTGGAAACACCATATATTTT
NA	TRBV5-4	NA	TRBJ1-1	CASSFRGTEAFF	TGTGCCAGCAGCTTTAGGGGCACTGAAGCTTTCTTT
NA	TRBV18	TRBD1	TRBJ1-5	CASSLGQGNNQPQHF	TGTGCCAGCTCATTAGGACAGGGCAACAATCAGCCCCAGCATTTT
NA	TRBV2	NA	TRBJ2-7	CASSDQGMYEQYF	TGTGCCAGCAGTGACCAGGGAATGTACGAGCAGTACTTC
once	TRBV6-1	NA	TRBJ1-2	CASRTAGVIYGYTF	TGTGCCAGCAGAACGGCAGGGGTGATCTATGGCTACACCTTC
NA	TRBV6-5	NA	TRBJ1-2	CASSYSYQEAYGYTF	TGTGCCAGCAGTTACTCGTATCAGGAAGCCTATGGCTACACCTTC
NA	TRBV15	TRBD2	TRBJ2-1	CATSRVGTRNEQFF	TGTGCCACCAGCAGAGTGGGGACTAGGAATGAGCAGTTCTTC
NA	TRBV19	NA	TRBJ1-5	CASSRHISNQPQHF	TGTGCCAGTAGTCGACATATTAGCAATCAGCCCCAGCATTTT
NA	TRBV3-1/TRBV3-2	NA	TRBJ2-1	CASSQVLRARGYNEQFF	TGTGCCAGCAGCCAAGTCTTACGGGCCCGGGGATACAATGAGCAGTTCTTC
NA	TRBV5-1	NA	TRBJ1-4	CASSASQGSGEKLFF	TGCGCCAGCAGCGCAAGTCAGGGCTCCGGGGAAAAACTGTTTTTT
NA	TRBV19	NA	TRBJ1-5	CASSIRQGKNQPQHF	TGTGCCAGTAGTATCAGGCAGGGGAAAAATCAGCCCCAGCATTTT
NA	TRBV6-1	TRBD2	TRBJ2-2	CASSEVAGRLGTGELFF	TGTGCCAGCAGTGAAGTAGCGGGCCGACTAGGGACCGGGGAGCTGTTTTTT
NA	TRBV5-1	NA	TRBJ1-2	CASSLPEINYGYTF	TGCGCCAGCAGCTTGCCAGAAATTAACTATGGCTACACCTTC
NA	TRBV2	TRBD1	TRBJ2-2	CASSKGQGHGELFF	TGTGCCAGCAGTAAGGGACAGGGGCACGGGGAGCTGTTTTTT
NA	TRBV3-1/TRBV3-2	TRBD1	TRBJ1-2	CASSQTGGQVWRNGYTF	TGTGCCAGCAGCCAAACAGGGGGACAGGTCTGGCGAAATGGCTACACCTTC